These 25 T cell receptor beta chains came from one sample sequenced in a study of T cells in women clearing cervical HPV infection. Produced via immunoSEQ multiplex PCR; TCRdb's table is partial and in-frame only. The repertoire table contains under 45,000 clones. The sample taken for sequencing was blood buffy coat. The receptors stem from a woman between 18 and 70 years old with a cervical HPV16 infection that either progressed to CIN3+ or cleared (not recorded which).

About this clone itself: The CDR3 end falls 3 residues outside the read, so it is completed with the germline J gene. The rearrangement links TRBV29-1 to TRBJ1-1; 12 nucleotides line up with TRBD1. V gave up 6 bases and J gave up 6 bases; unmatched junction bases: 5. The CDR3 extends over 13 amino acids. Looked up from germline, CDR1 is SQVTM and CDR2 is ANQGSEA. CDR3 DNA (partial): TGCAGCGTGGGGACAGGGGGCGTCGCTGAA. Its translation is CSVGTGGVAE. The full-length CDR3 reads as CSVGTGGVAEAFF.

With regard to this clone: The CDR3 goes on 3 residues after the read ends, and that part is filled in from the germline J gene. The chain recombines TRBV20-1 with TRBJ2-3; TRBD2 matches at 9 bases. Germline CDR1 DFQATT, CDR2 SNEGSKA (reference sequence). This CDR3 is 14 amino acids long. V gave up 6 bases and J gave up 6 bases; unmatched junction bases: 10. CDR3 bases read: TGCAGTGCCGATTGGCGGGGGGGCTCGGATACG. It is translated as CSADWRGGSDT. The whole CDR3 sequence is CSADWRGGSDTQYF.

As regards this clone: The read gets to within 3 residues of the CDR3 end, and the germline J gene fills in the rest. This sequence joins TRBV30 and TRBJ1-2, with D perhaps matching TRBD1 (5 bases). The length of the CDR3 is 14 residues. The germline V gene has CDR1 GTSNPN and CDR2 SVGIG (reference sequence). The CDR3 region is CAWSPGTSVYDYTF. CDR3 bases read: TGTGCCTGGAGTCCCGGGACTAGCGTCTACGAC. The entire variable domain, with the rest obtained from reference TRBV30 and TRBJ1-2, is as follows: SQTIHQWPATLVQPVGSPLSLECTVEGTSNPNLYWYRQAAGRGLQLLFYSVGIGQISSEVPQNLSASRPQDRQFILSSKKLLLSDSGFYLCAWSPGTSVYDYTFGSGTRLTVV.

The part of the CDR3 DNA that was read is TGTGCCAGCAGCTTAGGGACAGGGGGCTCGTACGAG. It codes for CASSLGTGGSYE. The CDR3 reads in full as CASSLGTGGSYEQYF. V usage is TRBV7-8 and J usage is TRBJ2-7; 11 bases are a match to TRBD1. Read sequence stops 3 residues before the CDR3 end, and the germline J gene provides the missing end. V was pared by 1 base and J by 4 bases, with 3 bases of the junction left unmatched. The CDR3 runs 15 residues. Germline CDR1 reads SGHVS; CDR2 reads FQNEAQ.

Concerning this clone itself: Read coverage stops 3 residues before the CDR3 terminus; the germline J gene supplies the remainder. The chain employs TRBV19 and TRBJ2-7; D might be TRBD1 (5 bases). The CDR3 contains 14 residues. The V gene lost 5 bases and the J gene lost 5 bases, with 16 bases spanning the gap. Per germline, CDR1 LNHDA and CDR2 SQIVND (reference sequence). The CDR3 is CASSASDIQHEQYF. CDR3 bases read: TGTGCCAGTAGTGCCTCGGACATACAGCACGAG.

Measured by frequency, this clone is medium-sized. Coverage ceases 3 residues before the CDR3 finishes, and the germline J gene fills in the end. V usage is TRBV13 and J usage is TRBJ1-2, with D tentatively TRBD1 (6 bases). Germline V gene data show CDR1 as PRHDT and CDR2 as FYEKMQ (reference sequence). V was pared by 5 bases and J by 5 bases, with 15 bases between. This CDR3 region has 14 residues. The CDR3 here is CASSLTDRIYGYTF. The DNA read from the CDR3 is TGTGCCAGCAGCCTAACCGACAGGATATATGGC.

A remark on this clone: The CDR3 extends 3 residues past the end of the read, so its final part is completed from the germline J gene. This chain links TRBV2 with TRBJ2-7; a weak D match, TRBD1 (6 bases). The CDR3 has 15 residues. The ends were cut back, 4 bases at V and 5 bases at J, with 18 bases in the middle. Germline V gene data show CDR1 as SNHLY and CDR2 as FYNNEI. Partial CDR3 DNA: TGTGCCAGCAGTGGATGGGGACAAGGGGCCGACGAG. Residues: CASSGWGQGADE. The complete CDR3 reads CASSGWGQGADEQYF.

In regard to this clone: The CDR3 end lies 3 residues beyond the end of the read and is filled in from the germline J gene. The rearrangement links TRBV20-1 to TRBJ2-5, with 15 positions matching TRBD2. V lost 6 bases to trimming and J lost 5 bases; unmatched junction nucleotides: 10. The V gene's germline CDR1 is DFQATT and CDR2 SNEGSKA (reference sequence). The CDR3 runs to 16 residues. The chain's CDR3 is CSALGLAGGDWETQYF. CDR3 bases read: TGCAGTGCCCTCGGACTAGCGGGAGGGGATTGGGAGACC.

Worth noting for this clone: The missing CDR3 end, 3 residues past where the read stops, is filled in from the germline J gene. This chain links TRBV6-1 with TRBJ2-3, with 8 bases matching TRBD2. The CDR3 sequence is 15 residues long. J gave up 4 bases and V 3 bases, and 6 bases lay outside the gene matches. Per germline, CDR1 MNHNS and CDR2 SASEGT. CDR3 loop: CASSEAGGVSDTQYF. The DNA read from the CDR3 is TGTGCCAGCAGTGAGGCGGGGGGCGTTTCAGATACG.

With respect to this clone: The read terminates 3 residues before the CDR3 end, so the remaining end is supplied by the germline J gene. V and J are TRBV5-1 and TRBJ1-4; D call uncertain. CDR1 is SGHRS and CDR2 is YFSETQ in the germline V gene. This CDR3 spans 14 amino acids. The CDR3 here is CASSDPRQNSPLFF. The CDR3 DNA, read in part, is TGCGCCAGCTCAGACCCCAGGCAAAATTCACCA.

Note on this clone: The observed sequence ends 3 residues before the CDR3 terminus, with the missing tail filled in from the germline J gene. The chain couples TRBV19 to TRBJ2-3; possibly TRBD2 for D (6 bases). The length of the CDR3 is 15 residues. CDR1 and CDR2 from the germline V gene are LNHDA and SQIVND (reference sequence). Partial CDR3 DNA: TGTGCCACCGAGTGGGGGGTTTATAGCAATCAGCCG. Its translation is CATEWGVYSNQP. The CDR3 as a whole reads CATEWGVYSNQPQYF.

About this clone: Read sequence stops 3 residues before the CDR3 end, and the germline J gene provides the missing end. The chain couples TRBV28 to TRBJ2-3; 8 nucleotides match TRBD2. Losses at the gene ends were 4 bases for V and 0 bases for J; bases not matched to a gene: 3. The germline V gene has CDR1 MDHEN and CDR2 SYDVKM. CDR3 size: 15 residues. The CDR3 DNA, read in part, is TGTGCCAGCAGTTATAGCGGGACTAGCACAGATACG. This codes for CASSYSGTSTDT. The entire CDR3 protein reads CASSYSGTSTDTQYF.

On this clone itself: The read gets to within 3 residues of the CDR3 end, and the germline J gene fills in the rest. This chain joins TRBV7-9 and TRBJ2-2, with D perhaps TRBD2 (6 bases). The CDR3 is made up of 15 amino acids. Germline V lookup: CDR1 SEHNR, CDR2 FQNEAQ (reference sequence). The CDR3 region is CASSLAVGSGEKLFF. CDR3 DNA, as far as it was read: TGTGCCAGCAGCTTAGCCGTAGGTTCGGGGGAAAAG.

Points on this clone: Sequencing ends 3 residues short of the CDR3 end; the germline J gene provides the rest. Other DNA sequences from this sample encode an identical CDR3 as well. The chain employs TRBV5-1 and TRBJ2-4, with TRBD1 identical over 8 bases. There are 13 residues in the CDR3. From germline, CDR1 is SGHRS and CDR2 YFSETQ. The CDR3 sequence is CASSLTGEDGQYF. The DNA read from the CDR3 is TGCGCCAGCAGCCTGACAGGGGAGGATGGT. The whole variable domain, filled in from reference TRBV5-1 and TRBJ2-4, reads KAGVTQTPRYLIKTRGQQVTLSCSPISGHRSVSWYQQTPGQGLQFLFEYFSETQRNKGNFPGRFSGRQFSNSRSEMNVSTLELGDSALYLCASSLTGEDGQYFGAGTRLSVL.

As for this clone: The missing CDR3 end, 3 residues past where the read stops, is filled in from the germline J gene. V usage is TRBV2 and J usage is TRBJ2-3; 8 bases fit TRBD1. The length of the CDR3 is 14 residues. The V gene's germline CDR1 is SNHLY and CDR2 FYNNEI. The sequenced part of the CDR3 DNA is TGTGCCAGCAGTGTATACAGGGGGTTCGAGACG. Translated, it gives CASSVYRGFET. Given in full, the CDR3 is CASSVYRGFETQYF.

As regards this clone: The read ends 3 residues early relative to the CDR3; the germline J gene fills the gap. The chain links TRBV30 to TRBJ2-3, with D perhaps matching TRBD1 or TRBD2 (7 bases each). The germline gives CDR1 GTSNPN, CDR2 SVGIG (reference sequence). The CDR3 covers 14 residues. Partial CDR3 DNA: TGTGCCTGGAGGCAAGGGAGGGGGCAAGAGACG. Translation: CAWRQGRGQET. The CDR3 in full is CAWRQGRGQETQYF.

Turning to this clone: The read ends 3 residues early relative to the CDR3; the germline J gene fills the gap. The chain uses TRBV9 and TRBJ1-4; 7 nucleotides line up with TRBD1. The V segment lost 4 bases and the J segment 0 bases; nucleotides outside the gene matches: 6. Per germline, CDR1 SGDLS and CDR2 YYNGEE. The CDR3 covers 16 residues. The CDR3 here is CASSPRQGPTNEKLFF. The sequenced part of the CDR3 DNA is TGTGCCAGCAGCCCTAGACAGGGTCCAACTAATGAAAAA.

As to this clone: With the read ending 3 residues before the CDR3 end, the germline J gene is used to fill in that end. The J gene is TRBJ2-3, the V gene TRBV10-3; D gene uncertain. Germline V gene sequence: CDR1 ENHRY, CDR2 SYGVKD. The CDR3 consists of 12 residues. V dropped 8 bases and J dropped 4 bases, with 10 bases sitting between them. The CDR3 is CAIGQEPDTQYF. CDR3 DNA, as far as it was read: TGTGCCATCGGGCAGGAGCCAGATACG.

Regarding this clone: Coverage ceases 3 residues before the CDR3 finishes, and the germline J gene fills in the end. This chain connects TRBV5-6 to TRBJ2-5, with TRBD2 matching over 7 bases. With V trimmed by 3 bases and J by 7 bases, 0 bases remained unmatched. From germline, CDR1 is SGHDT and CDR2 YYEEEE. This CDR3 comprises 11 residues. The sequenced CDR3 bases are TGTGCCAGCAGCTCGGGGGGGACC. Translation gives CASSSGGT. From start to end, the CDR3 is CASSSGGTQYF.

Partial CDR3 DNA: TGTGCCGCCCGGACAGGGCAGTCGGGC. It encodes CAARTGQSG. The whole CDR3 reads CAARTGQSGYTF. J is TRBJ1-2 and V is TRBV19; 8 bases map to TRBD1. The read terminates 3 residues before the CDR3 end, so the remaining end is supplied by the germline J gene. There are 12 residues in the CDR3. CDR1 and CDR2 (germline): LNHDA, SQIVND (reference sequence).

A word on this clone: The read gets to within 3 residues of the CDR3 end, and the germline J gene fills in the rest. The chain employs TRBV19 and TRBJ2-5, with D perhaps matching TRBD1 (5 bases). From germline, CDR1 is LNHDA and CDR2 SQIVND (reference sequence). The CDR3 contains 14 residues. With 3 bases removed from V and 4 bases from J, the gap between germline ends came to 12 bases. CDR3 in amino acids: CASSIRQGRETQYF. Partial CDR3 DNA: TGTGCCAGTAGTATCCGGCAGGGCCGAGAGACC. Full variable domain (remainder filled in from reference TRBV19 and TRBJ2-5): DGGITQSPKYLFRKEGQNVTLSCEQNLNHDAMYWYRQDPGQGLRLIYYSQIVNDFQKGDIAEGYSVSREKKESFPLTVTSAQKNPTAFYLCASSIRQGRETQYFGPGTRLLVL.

Remarks on this clone: The observed sequence ends 3 residues before the CDR3 terminus, with the missing tail filled in from the germline J gene. The chain joins TRBV20-1 to TRBJ1-2, with 7 bases that match TRBD1. This CDR3 has 13 amino acids. CDR1 DFQATT and CDR2 SNEGSKA come from the germline V gene (reference sequence). Unmatched junction bases numbered 9, after V lost 6 bases and J lost 5 bases. The CDR3 here is CSAPQTGSYGYTF. The DNA read from the CDR3 is TGCAGTGCCCCTCAGACAGGGAGTTATGGC.

On this clone itself: The CDR3 goes on 3 residues after the read ends, and that part is filled in from the germline J gene. This chain links TRBV29-1 with TRBJ2-5, with TRBD2 as a possible D gene (5 bases). The germline gives CDR1 SQVTM, CDR2 ANQGSEA. Trimming shortened V by 7 bases and J by 1 base, and 16 bases separated the two germline ends. This CDR3 has 14 residues. CDR3 in amino acids: CSASFEGPQETQYF. CDR3 DNA, as far as it was read: TGCAGCGCCTCCTTTGAGGGCCCCCAAGAGACC.

Concerning this clone itself: The read terminates 3 residues before the CDR3 end, so the remaining end is supplied by the germline J gene. The chain has TRBV11-2 and TRBJ2-3; TRBD1 is a possible D gene (5 bases). The CDR3 contains 15 residues. In germline, CDR1 is SGHAT, CDR2 FQNNGV. The DNA read from the CDR3 is TGTGCCAGCAGCTTAAGGGGTAATAGCAATCAGCCG. Amino acids: CASSLRGNSNQP. The whole CDR3 reads CASSLRGNSNQPQYF.

Regarding this clone: Sequencing ends 3 residues short of the CDR3 end; the germline J gene provides the rest. The chain has TRBV29-1 and TRBJ1-2; TRBD1 is a possible D gene (6 bases). The germline V and J ends were trimmed by 4 bases and 3 bases, with 15 bases remaining between them. This CDR3 is built from 14 residues. CDR1 is SQVTM, CDR2 ANQGSEA, per germline. The CDR3 loop is CSVVEGGADYGYTF. The sequenced part of the CDR3 DNA is TGCAGCGTTGTTGAGGGGGGGGCTGACTATGGC.